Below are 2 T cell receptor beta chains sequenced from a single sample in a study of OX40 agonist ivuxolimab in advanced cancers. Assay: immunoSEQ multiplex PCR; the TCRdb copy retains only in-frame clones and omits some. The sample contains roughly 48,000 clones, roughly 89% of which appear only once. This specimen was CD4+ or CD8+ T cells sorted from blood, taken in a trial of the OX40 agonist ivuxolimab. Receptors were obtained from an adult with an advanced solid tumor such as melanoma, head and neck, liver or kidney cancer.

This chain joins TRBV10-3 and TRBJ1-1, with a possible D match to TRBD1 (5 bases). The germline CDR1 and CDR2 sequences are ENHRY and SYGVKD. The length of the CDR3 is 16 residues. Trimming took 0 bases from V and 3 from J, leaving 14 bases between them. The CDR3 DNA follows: TGTGCCATCAGTGAGTCGAATGGATTAGGGGACACTGAAGCTTTCTTT. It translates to CAISESNGLGDTEAFF.

CDR3 loop: CASSVTGSNTEAFF. The CDR3 DNA reads as TGTGCCAGTAGTGTTACAGGGTCGAACACTGAAGCTTTCTTT. The chain has TRBV19 and TRBJ1-1; possibly TRBD1 for D (6 bases). Trimming shortened V by 5 bases and J by 1 base, and 11 bases separated the two germline ends. Germline V CDR1 and CDR2: LNHDA, SQIVND (reference sequence). This CDR3 contains 14 residues. Supplemented by reference TRBV19 and TRBJ1-1, the full variable domain reads DGGITQSPKYLFRKEGQNVTLSCEQNLNHDAMYWYRQDPGQGLRLIYYSQIVNDFQKGDIAEGYSVSREKKESFPLTVTSAQKNPTAFYLCASSVTGSNTEAFFGQGTRLTVV.